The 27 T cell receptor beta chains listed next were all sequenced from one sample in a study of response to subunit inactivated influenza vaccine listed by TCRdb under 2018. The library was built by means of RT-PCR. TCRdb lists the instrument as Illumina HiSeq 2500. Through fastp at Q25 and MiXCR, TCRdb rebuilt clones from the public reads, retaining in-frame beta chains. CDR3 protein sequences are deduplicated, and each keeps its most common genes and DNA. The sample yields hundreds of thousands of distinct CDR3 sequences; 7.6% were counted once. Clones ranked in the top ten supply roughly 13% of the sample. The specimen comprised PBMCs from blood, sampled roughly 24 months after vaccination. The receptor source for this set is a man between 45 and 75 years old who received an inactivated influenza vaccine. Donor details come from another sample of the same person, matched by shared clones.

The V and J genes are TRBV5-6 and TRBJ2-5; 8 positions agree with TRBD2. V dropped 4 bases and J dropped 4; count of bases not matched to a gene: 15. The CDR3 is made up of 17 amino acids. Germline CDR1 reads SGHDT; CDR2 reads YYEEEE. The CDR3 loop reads CASSNIRTSRSRETQYF. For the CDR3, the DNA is TGTGCCAGCAGCAATATAAGGACTAGCAGGAGCCGAGAGACCCAGTACTTC. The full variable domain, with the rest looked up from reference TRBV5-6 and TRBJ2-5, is DAGVTQSPTHLIKTRGQQVTLRCSPKSGHDTVSWYQQALGQGPQFIFQYYEEEERQRGNFPDRFSGHQFPNYSSELNVNALLLGDSALYLCASSNIRTSRSRETQYFGPGTRLLVL.

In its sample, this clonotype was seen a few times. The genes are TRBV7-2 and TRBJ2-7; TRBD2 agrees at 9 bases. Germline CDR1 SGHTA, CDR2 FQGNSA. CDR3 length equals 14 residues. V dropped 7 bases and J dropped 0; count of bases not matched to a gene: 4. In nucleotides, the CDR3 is TGTGCCAGCATTCTTAGCGGGAGCTCCTACGAGCAGTACTTC. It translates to CASILSGSSYEQYF.

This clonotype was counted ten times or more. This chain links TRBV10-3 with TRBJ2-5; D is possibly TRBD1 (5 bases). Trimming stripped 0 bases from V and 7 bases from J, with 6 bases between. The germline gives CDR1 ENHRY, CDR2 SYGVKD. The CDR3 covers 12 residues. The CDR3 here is CAISESGATQYF. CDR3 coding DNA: TGTGCCATCAGTGAGTCTGGGGCGACCCAGTACTTC.

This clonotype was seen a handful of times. CDR3 DNA sequence: TGCAGTGCTAGAGCGGGAGGGATCACAGATACGCAGTATTTT. This gives the protein CSARAGGITDTQYF. This rearrangement joins TRBV20-1 to TRBJ2-3, with 8 positions matching TRBD2. The CDR3 length is 14 residues. Germline lookup yields CDR1 DFQATT and CDR2 SNEGSKA (reference sequence). V shed 1 base and J 2 bases; nucleotides not matched to a gene: 2.

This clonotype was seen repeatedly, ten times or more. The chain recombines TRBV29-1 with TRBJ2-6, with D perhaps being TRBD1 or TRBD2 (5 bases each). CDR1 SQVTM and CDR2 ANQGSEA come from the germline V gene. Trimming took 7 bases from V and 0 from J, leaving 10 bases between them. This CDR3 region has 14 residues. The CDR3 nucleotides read TGCAGCGCCGAGGGGATCTCTGGGGCCAACGTCCTGACTTTC. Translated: CSAEGISGANVLTF.

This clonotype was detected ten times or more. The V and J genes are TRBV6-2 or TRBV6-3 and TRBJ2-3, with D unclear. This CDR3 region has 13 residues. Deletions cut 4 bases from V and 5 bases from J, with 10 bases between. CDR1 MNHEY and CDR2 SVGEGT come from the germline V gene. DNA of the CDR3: TGTGCCAGCAGTTTCTCCCCCGGAGATACGCAGTATTTT. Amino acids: CASSFSPGDTQYF.

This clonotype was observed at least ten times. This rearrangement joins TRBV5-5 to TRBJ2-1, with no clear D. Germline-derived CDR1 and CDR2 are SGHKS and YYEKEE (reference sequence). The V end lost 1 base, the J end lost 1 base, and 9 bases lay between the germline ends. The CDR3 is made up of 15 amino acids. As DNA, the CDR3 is TGTGCCAGCAGCTTGTTGCTGATTTCCTACAATGAGCAGTTCTTC. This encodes CASSLLLISYNEQFF. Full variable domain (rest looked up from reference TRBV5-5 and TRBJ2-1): DAGVTQSPTHLIKTRGQQVTLRCSPISGHKSVSWYQQVLGQGPQFIFQYYEKEERGRGNFPDRFSARQFPNYSSELNVNALLLGDSALYLCASSLLLISYNEQFFGPGTRLTVL.

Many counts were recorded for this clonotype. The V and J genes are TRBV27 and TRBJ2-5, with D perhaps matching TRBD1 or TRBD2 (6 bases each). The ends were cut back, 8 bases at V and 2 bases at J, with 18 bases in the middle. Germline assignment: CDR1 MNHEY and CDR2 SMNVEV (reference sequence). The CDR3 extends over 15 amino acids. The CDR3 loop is CASAPEGGLQETQYF. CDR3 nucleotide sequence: TGTGCCAGCGCCCCAGAGGGGGGCCTTCAAGAGACCCAGTACTTC.

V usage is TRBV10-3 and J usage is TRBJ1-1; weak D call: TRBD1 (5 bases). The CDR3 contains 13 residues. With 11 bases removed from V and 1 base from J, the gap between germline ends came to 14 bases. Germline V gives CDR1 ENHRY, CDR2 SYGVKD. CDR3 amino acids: CAHGGEANTEAFF. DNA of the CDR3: TGTGCCCATGGAGGGGAGGCGAACACTGAAGCTTTCTTT.

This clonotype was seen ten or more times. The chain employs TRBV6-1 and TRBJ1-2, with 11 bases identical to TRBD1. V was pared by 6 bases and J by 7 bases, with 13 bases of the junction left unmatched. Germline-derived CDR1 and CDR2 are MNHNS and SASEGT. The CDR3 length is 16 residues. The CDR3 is CASRDQDRGRFGGYTF. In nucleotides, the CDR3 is TGTGCCAGCAGAGACCAGGACAGGGGGCGCTTCGGTGGCTACACCTTC.

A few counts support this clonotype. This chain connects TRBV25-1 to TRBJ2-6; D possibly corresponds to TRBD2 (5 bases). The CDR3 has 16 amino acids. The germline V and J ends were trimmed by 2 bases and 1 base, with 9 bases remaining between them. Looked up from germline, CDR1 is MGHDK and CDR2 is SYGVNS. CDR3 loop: CASSEAGTSGANVLTF. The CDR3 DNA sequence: TGTGCCAGCAGTGAAGCGGGTACGTCTGGGGCCAACGTCCTGACTTTC.

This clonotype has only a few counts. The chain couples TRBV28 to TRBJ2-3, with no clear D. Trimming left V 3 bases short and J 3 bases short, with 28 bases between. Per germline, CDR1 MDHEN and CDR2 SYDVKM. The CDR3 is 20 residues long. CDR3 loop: CASSLNPWGTTGMGTDTQYF. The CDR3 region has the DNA TGTGCCAGCAGTTTGAATCCGTGGGGTACCACCGGAATGGGGACAGATACGCAGTATTTT.

CDR3 protein: CASTSHNYNEQFF. The CDR3 DNA reads as TGTGCCAGCACCAGCCACAATTACAATGAGCAGTTCTTC. This chain uses TRBV25-1 with TRBJ2-1; D remains unclear. The CDR3 extends over 13 amino acids. Germline V gene data show CDR1 as MGHDK and CDR2 as SYGVNS. Trimming cost V 7 bases and J 4 bases, with 11 bases left between them. The entire variable domain, with the rest obtained from reference TRBV25-1 and TRBJ2-1, is as follows: EADIYQTPRYLVIGTGKKITLECSQTMGHDKMYWYQQDPGMELHLIHYSYGVNSTEKGDLSSESTVSRIRTEHFPLTLESARPSHTSQYLCASTSHNYNEQFFGPGTRLTVL.

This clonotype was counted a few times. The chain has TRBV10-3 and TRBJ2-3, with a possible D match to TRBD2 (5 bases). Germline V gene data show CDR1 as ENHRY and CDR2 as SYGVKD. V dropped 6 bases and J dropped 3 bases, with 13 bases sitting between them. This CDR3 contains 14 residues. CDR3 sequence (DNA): TGTGCCATCAGGGGGTGGGAGCGGACAGATACGCAGTATTTT. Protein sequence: CAIRGWERTDTQYF.

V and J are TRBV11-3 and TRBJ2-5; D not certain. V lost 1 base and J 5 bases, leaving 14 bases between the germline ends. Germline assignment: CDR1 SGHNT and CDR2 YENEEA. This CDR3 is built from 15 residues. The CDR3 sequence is CASSLGGTVTETQYF. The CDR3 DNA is TGTGCCAGCAGCTTAGGGGGAACAGTGACGGAGACCCAGTACTTC.

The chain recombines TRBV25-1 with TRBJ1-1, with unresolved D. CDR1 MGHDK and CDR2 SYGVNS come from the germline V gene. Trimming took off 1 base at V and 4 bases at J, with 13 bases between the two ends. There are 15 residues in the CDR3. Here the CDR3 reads CASSELLGLTTEAFF. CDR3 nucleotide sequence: TGTGCCAGCAGTGAATTACTAGGACTGACCACTGAAGCTTTCTTT.

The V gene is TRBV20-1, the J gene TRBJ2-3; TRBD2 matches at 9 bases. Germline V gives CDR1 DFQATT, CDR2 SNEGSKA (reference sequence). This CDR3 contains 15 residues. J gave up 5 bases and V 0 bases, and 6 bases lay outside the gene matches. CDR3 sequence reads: CSARDPSGAGDTQYF. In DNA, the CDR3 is TGCAGTGCTAGAGATCCTAGCGGGGCTGGAGATACGCAGTATTTT.

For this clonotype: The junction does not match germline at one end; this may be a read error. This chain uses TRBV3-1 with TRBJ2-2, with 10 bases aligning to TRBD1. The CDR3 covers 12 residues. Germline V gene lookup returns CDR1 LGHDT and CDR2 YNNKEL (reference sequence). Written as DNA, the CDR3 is TGTGCCAGCAGCCCCGGACAGGGGGTGCTGTTTTTT. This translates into CASSPGQGVLFF.

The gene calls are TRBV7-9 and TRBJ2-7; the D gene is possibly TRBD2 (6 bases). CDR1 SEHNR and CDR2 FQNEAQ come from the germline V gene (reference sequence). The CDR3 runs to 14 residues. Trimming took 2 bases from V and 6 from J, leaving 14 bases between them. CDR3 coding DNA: TGTGCCAGCAGCTTAAAAGGCTCGGGGGTCGAGCAGTACTTC. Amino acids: CASSLKGSGVEQYF. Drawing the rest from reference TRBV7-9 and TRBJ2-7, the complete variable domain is DTGVSQNPRHKITKRGQNVTFRCDPISEHNRLYWYRQTLGQGPEFLTYFQNEAQLEKSRLLSDRFSAERPKGSFSTLEIQRTEQGDSAMYLCASSLKGSGVEQYFGPGTRLTVT.

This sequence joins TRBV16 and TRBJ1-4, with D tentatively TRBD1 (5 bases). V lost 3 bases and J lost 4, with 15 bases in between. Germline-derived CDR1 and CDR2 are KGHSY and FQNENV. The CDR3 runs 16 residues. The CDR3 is CASSHPEGQGNEKLFF. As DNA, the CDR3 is TGTGCCAGCAGCCATCCGGAGGGGCAGGGTAATGAAAAACTGTTTTTT.

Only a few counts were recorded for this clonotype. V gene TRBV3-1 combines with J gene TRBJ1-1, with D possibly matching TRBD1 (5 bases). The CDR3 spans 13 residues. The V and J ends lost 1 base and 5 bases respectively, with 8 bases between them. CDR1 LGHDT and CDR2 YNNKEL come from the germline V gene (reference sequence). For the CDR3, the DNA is TGTGCCAGCAGCCAAGTAGAGGGGACTGAAGCTTTCTTT. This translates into CASSQVEGTEAFF.

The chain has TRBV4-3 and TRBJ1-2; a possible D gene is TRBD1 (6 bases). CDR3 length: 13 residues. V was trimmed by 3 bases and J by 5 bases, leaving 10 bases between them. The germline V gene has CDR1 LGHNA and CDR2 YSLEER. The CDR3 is CASSHNTGYGYTF. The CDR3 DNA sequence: TGCGCCAGCAGCCACAATACAGGGTATGGCTACACCTTC.

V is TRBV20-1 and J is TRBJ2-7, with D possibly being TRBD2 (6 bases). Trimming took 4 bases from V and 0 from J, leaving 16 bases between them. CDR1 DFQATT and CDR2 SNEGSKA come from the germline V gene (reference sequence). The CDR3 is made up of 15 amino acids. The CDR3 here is CSATYPSSVSYEQYF. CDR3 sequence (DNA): TGCAGTGCTACGTACCCATCTAGCGTCTCCTACGAGCAGTACTTC.

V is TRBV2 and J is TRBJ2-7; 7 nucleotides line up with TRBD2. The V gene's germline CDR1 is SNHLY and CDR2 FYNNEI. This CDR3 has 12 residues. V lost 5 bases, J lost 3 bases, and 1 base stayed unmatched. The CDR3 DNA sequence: TGTGCCAGCAGTCGGGAGGACTACGAGCAGTACTTC. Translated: CASSREDYEQYF.

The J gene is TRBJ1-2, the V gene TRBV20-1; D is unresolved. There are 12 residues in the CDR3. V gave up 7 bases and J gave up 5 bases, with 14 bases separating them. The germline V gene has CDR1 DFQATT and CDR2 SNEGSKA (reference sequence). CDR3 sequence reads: CSGKRRGYGYTF. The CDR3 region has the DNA TGCAGTGGAAAAAGAAGAGGATATGGCTACACCTTC.

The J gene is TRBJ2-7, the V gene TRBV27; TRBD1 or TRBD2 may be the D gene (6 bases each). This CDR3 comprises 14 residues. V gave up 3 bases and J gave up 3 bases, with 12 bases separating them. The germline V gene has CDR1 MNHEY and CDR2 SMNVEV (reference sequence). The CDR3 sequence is CASSLQGTVYEQYF. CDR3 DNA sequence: TGTGCCAGCAGTTTGCAGGGGACTGTCTACGAGCAGTACTTC.

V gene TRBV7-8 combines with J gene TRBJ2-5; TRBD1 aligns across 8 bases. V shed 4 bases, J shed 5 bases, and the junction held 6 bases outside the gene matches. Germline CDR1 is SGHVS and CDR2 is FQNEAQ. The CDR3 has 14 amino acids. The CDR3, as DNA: TGTGCCAGCAGCTGGACAGGGTCAGGGGAGACCCAGTACTTC. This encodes CASSWTGSGETQYF.